The clone carrying this T cell receptor beta chain occurred many times. This entry is derived from a study of neurological immune-mediated disorders. Trimming shortened V by 3 bases and J by 6 bases, and 12 bases separated the two germline ends. The germline gives CDR1 DFQATT, CDR2 SNEGSKA (reference sequence). This CDR3 has 13 amino acids. TCRdb analysed the 5' RACE reads with MiXCR anew, one entry per CDR3 protein. This repertoire shows more than 60,000 distinct CDR3 sequences, about 4% found once; its top ten account for around 2.1%. The rearrangement joins TRBV20-1 to TRBJ1-3, with D perhaps TRBD1 (5 bases). The sequenced sample consisted of PBMCs. The source is a woman aged 50 to 60 with multiple sclerosis. CDR3 DNA: TGCAGTGCTAGTCAACCGGGGGTAAACACCATATATTTT. This encodes CSASQPGVNTIYF.